The 26 T cell receptor beta chains below come from one sample, sequenced in a study of blood T cell repertoires in COVID-19. Assay: immunoSEQ multiplex PCR; the TCRdb copy retains only in-frame clones and omits some. This sample has more than 400,000 clones; roughly 87% occur once, and the top ten carry 0.6%. Sequencing was carried out using PBMCs or T cells enriched from blood (not recorded which). The receptors were gathered from a man aged 18 to 29 who had recovered from COVID-19.

V gene TRBV11-3 combines with J gene TRBJ2-5, with D maybe TRBD1 (7 bases). The CDR3 runs 17 residues. V was clipped by 6 bases and J by 4 bases, with 24 bases between them. In germline, CDR1 is SGHNT, CDR2 YENEEA. DNA for the CDR3: TGTGCCAGCAGTTCCCGTGGGGTCAGGGGGGCGGCAGAGACCCAGTACTTC. It specifies CASSSRGVRGAAETQYF.

The chain recombines TRBV24-1 with TRBJ1-6; the D gene is possibly TRBD1 (6 bases). In germline, CDR1 is KGHDR, CDR2 SFDVKD. This CDR3 region has 13 residues. Trimming took 8 bases from V and 10 from J, leaving 14 bases between them. This CDR3 is CATNPDRRSPLHF. CDR3 nucleotides: TGTGCCACCAACCCGGACAGAAGATCACCCCTCCACTTT.

This chain joins TRBV6-1 and TRBJ2-3, with 7 positions matching TRBD2. V gave up 4 bases and J gave up 4 bases; unmatched junction bases: 11. The CDR3 is made up of 16 amino acids. Germline assignment: CDR1 MNHNS and CDR2 SASEGT. The CDR3 region is CASSGCCGSGPDTQYF. The CDR3 DNA reads TGTGCCAGCAGTGGGTGCTGCGGGAGTGGCCCAGATACGCAGTATTTT.

J is TRBJ2-3 and V is TRBV11-2; the match to TRBD1 covers 9 bases. This CDR3 spans 19 amino acids. The V gene's germline CDR1 is SGHAT and CDR2 FQNNGV. V lost 4 bases to trimming and J lost 2 bases; unmatched junction nucleotides: 16. The CDR3 DNA sequence: TGTGCCAGCAGCTCTACTCCGGGACAGGGAATATCCCCCACAGATACGCAGTATTTT. It translates to CASSSTPGQGISPTDTQYF.

This chain connects TRBV4-2 to TRBJ2-1; 9 bases agree with TRBD2. Germline CDR1 reads LGHNA; CDR2 reads YNFKEQ. Unmatched junction bases numbered 9, after V lost 3 bases and J lost 6 bases. The CDR3 is 16 amino acids. DNA for the CDR3: TGTGCCAGCAGCCAGGTCATGCGGGAGGGCCGCAATGAGCAGTTCTTC. Encoded protein: CASSQVMREGRNEQFF.

This chain uses TRBV2 with TRBJ2-6; D not certain. Looked up from germline, CDR1 is SNHLY and CDR2 is FYNNEI. V was pared by 5 bases and J by 0 bases, with 5 bases between. The CDR3 has 14 amino acids. The CDR3 DNA follows: TGTGCCAGCAGTCCAGGCTCTGGGGCCAACGTCCTGACTTTC. This sequence encodes CASSPGSGANVLTF.

The gene calls are TRBV2 and TRBJ2-7; D might be TRBD1 (6 bases). The V end lost 3 bases, the J end lost 6 bases, and 12 bases lay between the germline ends. This CDR3 comprises 13 residues. Germline loops: CDR1 SNHLY, CDR2 FYNNEI. The CDR3 DNA is TGTGCCAGCAGTGACCGACAGGTTTCCGAGCAGTACTTC. Protein sequence: CASSDRQVSEQYF.

The chain recombines TRBV2 with TRBJ2-7, with 9 nucleotides matching TRBD2. Germline V gene sequence: CDR1 SNHLY, CDR2 FYNNEI. Germline trimming cut 6 bases from V and 3 bases from J; bases unmatched to any gene: 12. The CDR3 is 16 amino acids. The CDR3 bases are TGTGCCAGCAGCTTAGAAGTAGCGGGAGAGCACTACGAGCAGTACTTC. This translates into CASSLEVAGEHYEQYF.

The rearrangement joins TRBV23-1 to TRBJ1-6; D is ambiguous. TRBV23-1 is labeled an ORF, and its function is uncertain. The V and J ends lost 3 bases and 6 bases respectively, with 9 bases between them. The CDR3 runs to 14 residues. CDR3 nucleotide sequence: TGCGCCAGCAGTCAGAGCGGGCTTAATTCACCCCTCCACTTT. This translates into CASSQSGLNSPLHF.

The CDR3 loop is CASSYLPGTQYF. Written as DNA, the CDR3 is TGTGCCAGCAGTTATCTTCCCGGGACCCAGTACTTC. V and J are TRBV12-3 or TRBV12-4 and TRBJ2-5; D gene ambiguous. The CDR3 contains 12 residues. V shed 4 bases and J shed 7 bases, with 10 bases lying between them.

The chain is built from TRBV7-6 and TRBJ2-5, with D possibly matching TRBD2 (5 bases). V dropped 5 bases and J dropped 2 bases, with 12 bases sitting between them. The CDR3 has 14 residues. In germline, CDR1 is SGHVS, CDR2 FNYEAQ. CDR3 sequence reads: CASSQLTGQETQYF. CDR3 coding DNA: TGTGCCAGCAGCCAACTAACGGGACAAGAGACCCAGTACTTC.

This clone came up once. This sequence joins TRBV19 and TRBJ1-4; no clear D gene. Germline V CDR1 and CDR2: LNHDA, SQIVND (reference sequence). Deletions cut 7 bases from V and 1 base from J, with 7 bases between. The CDR3 consists of 13 residues. The CDR3 sequence: CASKFVTNEKLFF. CDR3 sequence (DNA): TGTGCCAGTAAATTCGTAACTAATGAAAAACTGTTTTTT.

The chain recombines TRBV5-1 with TRBJ2-2, with 7 bases aligning to TRBD1. Germline V CDR1 and CDR2: SGHRS, YFSETQ. The CDR3 spans 15 residues. With V trimmed by 2 bases and J by 0 bases, 1 base remained unmatched. CDR3 loop: CASSLDRANTGELFF. CDR3 in DNA: TGCGCCAGCAGCTTAGACAGGGCGAACACCGGGGAGCTGTTTTTT.

The chain employs TRBV30 and TRBJ1-3, with D uncertain. Deletions cut 0 bases from V and 2 bases from J, with 5 bases between. The CDR3 length is 13 residues. Germline V gene sequence: CDR1 GTSNPN, CDR2 SVGIG (reference sequence). CDR3 DNA: TGTGCCTGGAGTGTCTTAACTGGAAACACCATATATTTT. It yields the protein CAWSVLTGNTIYF.

This clone was observed once. This chain links TRBV3-1 (or the pseudogene TRBV3-2) with TRBJ2-2, with 7 nucleotides matching TRBD1. V trimming: 4 bases; J trimming: 6 bases; junction bases outside the gene matches: 5. Germline lookup yields CDR1 LGHDT and CDR2 YNNKEL (reference sequence). The CDR3 extends over 14 amino acids. The CDR3 spells CASSLTGPAGELFF. In nucleotides, the CDR3 is TGTGCCAGCAGCCTGACAGGGCCGGCCGGGGAGCTGTTTTTT.

J is TRBJ1-6 and V is TRBV5-1, with 7 bases that match TRBD1. V shed 0 bases and J 5 bases; nucleotides not matched to a gene: 17. Germline assignment: CDR1 SGHRS and CDR2 YFSETQ. The CDR3 has 20 amino acids. The CDR3 DNA sequence: TGCGCCAGCAGCTTGGGCGGGACAGAGCCCCAGCCTCGAGATAATTCACCCCTCCACTTT. Translation: CASSLGGTEPQPRDNSPLHF.

Here the CDR3 DNA reads TGCGCCAAGGACTCCCTCCAGGGGACCGGTCAGCCCCAGCATTTT. Translated, it gives CAKDSLQGTGQPQHF. The chain recombines TRBV10-1 with TRBJ1-5, with D maybe TRBD1 (6 bases). The CDR3 sequence is 15 residues long. V was clipped by 10 bases and J by 6 bases, with 22 bases between them. Germline lookup yields CDR1 WNHNN and CDR2 SYGVQD (reference sequence).

This chain links TRBV3-1 (or the pseudogene TRBV3-2) with TRBJ1-6; D gene uncertain. Trimming removed 5 bases at V and 0 bases at J, with 11 bases between. The CDR3 is made up of 16 amino acids. Germline CDR1 is LGHDT and CDR2 is YNNKEL (reference sequence). The chain's CDR3 is CASSFLGSSYNSPLHF. The CDR3 DNA follows: TGTGCCAGCAGCTTTTTAGGGAGCTCCTATAATTCACCCCTCCACTTT.

This clone showed up just once. Other DNA sequences in this specimen translate into the identical CDR3. V usage is TRBV3-1 (or the pseudogene TRBV3-2) and J usage is TRBJ1-6; TRBD1 is a possible D gene (5 bases). The CDR3 has 15 amino acids. The germline V gene has CDR1 LGHDT and CDR2 YNNKEL (reference sequence). Trimming left V 1 base short and J 7 bases short, with 11 bases between. CDR3 amino acids: CASSQGAGRNSPLHF. For the CDR3, the DNA is TGTGCCAGCAGCCAAGGGGCAGGGCGGAATTCACCCCTCCACTTT.

J is TRBJ1-1 and V is TRBV5-1, with 7 bases that match TRBD1. The CDR3 has 15 residues. The germline V gene encodes CDR1 SGHRS and CDR2 YFSETQ. V lost 4 bases and J lost 0; bases outside the gene matches: 6. CDR3 coding DNA: TGCGCCAGCAGCGACCGGGACAGAATGAACACTGAAGCTTTCTTT. It yields the protein CASSDRDRMNTEAFF. The full variable domain, completed using reference TRBV5-1 and TRBJ1-1, is KAGVTQTPRYLIKTRGQQVTLSCSPISGHRSVSWYQQTPGQGLQFLFEYFSETQRNKGNFPGRFSGRQFSNSRSEMNVSTLELGDSALYLCASSDRDRMNTEAFFGQGTRLTVV.

J is TRBJ1-1 and V is TRBV10-3; D perhaps matches TRBD1 (5 bases). This CDR3 contains 13 residues. Germline CDR1 ENHRY, CDR2 SYGVKD. The chain's CDR3 is CAISLGENTEAFF. CDR3 nucleotides: TGTGCTATCTCATTAGGGGAGAACACTGAAGCTTTCTTT.

V usage is TRBV7-9 and J usage is TRBJ2-3; 7 nucleotides match TRBD1. The CDR3 is 17 residues long. Germline values: CDR1 SEHNR, CDR2 FQNEAQ (reference sequence). V shed 5 bases, J shed 0 bases, and the junction held 11 bases outside the gene matches. The CDR3 DNA reads as TGTGCCAGCAGCAGCCGGGACAGTAGCCTTAGCACAGATACGCAGTATTTT. Amino acid sequence: CASSSRDSSLSTDTQYF.

The chain carries TRBV7-2 and TRBJ1-2; D is possibly TRBD1 (6 bases). This CDR3 is built from 15 residues. Trimming took 1 base from V and 4 from J, leaving 13 bases between them. Germline V gives CDR1 SGHTA, CDR2 FQGNSA. The CDR3 reads CASSLGPGGGYGYTF. The CDR3 DNA is TGTGCCAGCAGCTTAGGGCCGGGGGGCGGCTATGGCTACACCTTC.

V gene TRBV5-6 combines with J gene TRBJ1-5; D might be TRBD1 (5 bases). V gave up 2 bases and J gave up 2 bases, with 14 bases separating them. In germline, CDR1 is SGHDT, CDR2 YYEEEE. The CDR3 totals 16 residues. The CDR3 protein is CASSFSTGGGNQPQHF. The DNA for the CDR3 is TGTGCCAGCAGCTTCTCGACCGGGGGGGGCAATCAGCCCCAGCATTTT.

The V and J genes are TRBV28 and TRBJ1-3; TRBD1 matches 10 bases. CDR3 length: 17 amino acids. The ends lost 5 bases at V and 0 bases at J; junction bases unmatched: 7. Per the germline V gene, CDR1 is MDHEN and CDR2 is SYDVKM. CDR3 DNA: TGTGCCAGCAGTCACCGGGACAGGGGCCTCTCTGGAAACACCATATATTTT. Its translation is CASSHRDRGLSGNTIYF.

This chain connects TRBV5-1 to TRBJ1-3; no clear D gene. Trimming stripped 4 bases from V and 2 bases from J, with 10 bases between. The germline V gene has CDR1 SGHRS and CDR2 YFSETQ. This CDR3 has 14 residues. The CDR3 DNA reads as TGCGCCAGCAGCGAGGGAGACGCTGGAAACACCATATATTTT. Protein: CASSEGDAGNTIYF. Full variable domain (missing parts from reference TRBV5-1 and TRBJ1-3): KAGVTQTPRYLIKTRGQQVTLSCSPISGHRSVSWYQQTPGQGLQFLFEYFSETQRNKGNFPGRFSGRQFSNSRSEMNVSTLELGDSALYLCASSEGDAGNTIYFGEGSWLTVV.